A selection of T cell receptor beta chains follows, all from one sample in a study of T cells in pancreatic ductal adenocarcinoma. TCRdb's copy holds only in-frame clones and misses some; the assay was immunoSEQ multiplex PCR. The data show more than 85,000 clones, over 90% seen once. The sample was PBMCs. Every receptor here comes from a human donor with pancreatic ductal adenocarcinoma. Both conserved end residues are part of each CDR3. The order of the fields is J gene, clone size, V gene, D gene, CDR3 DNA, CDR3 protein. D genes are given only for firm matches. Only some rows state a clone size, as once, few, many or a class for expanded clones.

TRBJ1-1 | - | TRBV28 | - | TGTGCCAGCAGTTTGGTGCAGGGGAACACTGAAGCTTTCTTT | CASSLVQGNTEAFF
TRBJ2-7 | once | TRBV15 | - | TGTGCCACCAGCAGAGGTACACAGGACACCTACGAGCAGTACTTC | CATSRGTQDTYEQYF
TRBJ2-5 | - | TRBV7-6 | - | TGTGCCAGCAGCGTTTTGACATTCGAGACCCAGTACTTC | CASSVLTFETQYF
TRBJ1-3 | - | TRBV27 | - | TGTGCCACACACCCCAGCTCTGGAAACACCATATATTTT | CATHPSSGNTIYF
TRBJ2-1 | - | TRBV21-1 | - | TGTGCCATAGGACAGCCTTACAATGAGCAGTTCTTC | CAIGQPYNEQFF
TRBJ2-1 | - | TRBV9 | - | TGTGCCAGCAGCGTAGGTCCAGGGTCAGGCAATGAGCAGTTCTTC | CASSVGPGSGNEQFF
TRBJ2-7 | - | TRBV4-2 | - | TGTGCCAGCAGCCCAGGCCGGGGAAGCGGTTTCTGGTACTTC | CASSPGRGSGFWYF
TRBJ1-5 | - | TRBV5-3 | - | TGTGCCAGAAGCCCGGGTCAGCCCCAGCATTTT | CARSPGQPQHF
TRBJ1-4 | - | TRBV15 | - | TGTGCCACCAGCAGAGATTGGGGGCAGGGGAGTGAAAAACTGTTTTTT | CATSRDWGQGSEKLFF
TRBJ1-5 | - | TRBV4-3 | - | TGCGCCAGCAGCCCGTGGTTAGATCAGCCCCAGCATTTT | CASSPWLDQPQHF
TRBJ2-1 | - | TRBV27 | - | TGTGCCAGCAGTCCTCCCCTCTGGCGGAGCTCCTACAATGAGCAGTTCTTC | CASSPPLWRSSYNEQFF
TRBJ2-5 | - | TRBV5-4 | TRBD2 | TGTGCCAGCAGCCGGCGGGTCACTAGCGGGCCCCAAGAGACCCAGTACTTC | CASSRRVTSGPQETQYF
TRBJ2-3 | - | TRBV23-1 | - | TGCGCCAGCAGTCAATCAGACATAATTTTAGAGGGTACGCAGTATTTT | CASSQSDIILEGTQYF
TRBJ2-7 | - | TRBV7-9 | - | TGTGCCAGCAGCTGGCGGCTAGCGCCAGATTCCTACGAGCAGTACTTC | CASSWRLAPDSYEQYF
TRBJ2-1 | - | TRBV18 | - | TGTGCCAGCTCAAGGGACTCATACAATGAGCAGTTCTTC | CASSRDSYNEQFF
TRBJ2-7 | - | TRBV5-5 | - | TGTGCCAGCAGCCCTCGGGACAACTCCTACGAGCAGTACTTC | CASSPRDNSYEQYF
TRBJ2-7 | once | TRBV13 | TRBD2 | TGTGCCAGCAGCTTAAATCGTCTAGCGGGAGGCGAGCAGTACTTC | CASSLNRLAGGEQYF
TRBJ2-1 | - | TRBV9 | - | TGTGCCAGCAGCGTTGATCGAGGGACCTACAATGAGCAGTTCTTC | CASSVDRGTYNEQFF
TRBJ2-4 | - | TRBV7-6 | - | TGTGCCAGCAGCTTAGCGGGTCAGGGGACTCAGTACTTC | CASSLAGQGTQYF
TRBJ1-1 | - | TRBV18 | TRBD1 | TGTGCCAGCTCACCAGTAGCGAAGGGGGCCGGCACTGAAGCTTTCTTT | CASSPVAKGAGTEAFF
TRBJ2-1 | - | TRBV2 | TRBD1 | TGTGCCAGCAGAGGTACCGGGACAGCGTACAATGAGCAGTTCTTC | CASRGTGTAYNEQFF
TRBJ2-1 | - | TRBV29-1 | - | TGCAGCGTTGATGCCCAGCTAGCTTACAATGAGCAGTTCTTC | CSVDAQLAYNEQFF
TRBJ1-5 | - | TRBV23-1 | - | TGCGCCAGCAGTCACCGCCTTCAGGGGAAACAGGGTCAGCCCCAGCATTTT | CASSHRLQGKQGQPQHF
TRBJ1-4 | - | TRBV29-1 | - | TGCAGCCCCGCAGGGAGGAAGGAAAAACTGTTTTTT | CSPAGRKEKLFF
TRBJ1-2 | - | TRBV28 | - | TGTGCCATAGATCAGGGGCGCGGCTACACCTTC | CAIDQGRGYTF
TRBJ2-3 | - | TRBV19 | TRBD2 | TGTGCCAGTAGTACCAGCGGGAACACAGATACGCAGTATTTT | CASSTSGNTDTQYF
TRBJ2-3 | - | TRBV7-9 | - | TGTGCCAGCAGCTTTTGGGCAGGGGATTTCACAGATACGCAGTATTTT | CASSFWAGDFTDTQYF
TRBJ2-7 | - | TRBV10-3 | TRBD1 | TGTGCCATCAGTGAGGGACAGGGGGTACTATACGAGCAGTACTTC | CAISEGQGVLYEQYF
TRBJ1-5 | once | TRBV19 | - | TGTGCCAGTAGTATTGTTCAGGGTGGGGTTCCGCCCCAGCATTTT | CASSIVQGGVPPQHF
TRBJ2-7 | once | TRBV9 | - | TGTGCCAGCAGCGTCAGCGGTCCCAACGAGCAGTACTTC | CASSVSGPNEQYF
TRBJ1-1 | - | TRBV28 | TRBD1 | TGTGCCAGCAGTCCCCCATTTACAGGGGGTAGTGAAGCTTTCTTT | CASSPPFTGGSEAFF
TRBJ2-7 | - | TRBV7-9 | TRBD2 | TGTGCCAGCAGCTTACTAGCGGGGTCCTACGAGCAGTACTTC | CASSLLAGSYEQYF
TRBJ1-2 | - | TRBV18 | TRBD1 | TGTGCCAGCTCACCCGGACAGGAGTATGGCTACACCTTC | CASSPGQEYGYTF
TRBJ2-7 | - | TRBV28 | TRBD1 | TGTGCCAGCAGTTTACCGGGACAGGGCACCGACGAGCAGTACTTC | CASSLPGQGTDEQYF
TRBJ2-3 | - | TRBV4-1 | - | TGCGCCAGCAGCCAAGATAGGCCTAGAGCCCTGGGAGAAACGCAGTATTTT | CASSQDRPRALGETQYF
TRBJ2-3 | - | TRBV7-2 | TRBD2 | TGTGCCAGCAGTTCAGGGACTAGCGGGGGAAATACGCAGTATTTT | CASSSGTSGGNTQYF
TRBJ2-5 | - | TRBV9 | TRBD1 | TGTGCCAGCAGCGTAGCCTTGGGGACAGGACAAGAGACCCAGTACTTC | CASSVALGTGQETQYF